This TCR beta chain was sequenced in a study of cytomegalovirus exposure and HLA in healthy donors. In the study overall: T cells numbering 150 million to 200 million yielded some 110 million unique TCR beta sequences in an earlier analysis.

PCR involved 60 Vbeta and 13 Jbeta primers. Sequencing was performed with immunoSEQ multiplex PCR; in TCRdb, only in-frame clones are kept and a portion is missing. Altogether roughly 200,000 clones are present, about 82% being singletons, with the ten largest covering under 3%. Germline CDR1 MDHEN, CDR2 SYDVKM. The CDR3 loop spans 12 amino acids. The gene calls are TRBV28 and TRBJ1-1; D is unresolved. This receptor was identified in a woman aged 45-60 years in good health and CMV-seronegative. The sample was PBMCs. The CDR3 region has the DNA TGTGCTACGGGGTTGACGAACACTGAAGCTTTCTTT. This encodes CATGLTNTEAFF.